The T cell receptor (beta chain) described here comes from a study of HIV-infected children after antiretroviral therapy interruption. Study-level information: In continuous treatment, analyzed samples were from weeks 0, 48 and 150. The study's findings and limits: The Gini coefficient of naive CD4+ repertoires rose, returning to baseline by 3 years.

This clonotype was detected only a few times. Its specificity is unknown. The treatment: PENTA 11 planned treatment interruption arm or continuous ART arm. At least 24 weeks of at least three-drug ART, in children 2 to 15 years. Sorting from thawed PBMCs isolated naive CD4+ CD45RA+ CD45RO- T cells. Unique molecular identifiers were included in an RNA-based 3' RACE TCR library. TCRdb re-derived calls from the 3' RACE reads in MiXCR, one entry per CDR3 protein. The repertoire has more than 75,000 distinct CDR3 sequences, less than 7% of them found once; the top ten carry around 1.1%. The V end lost 6 bases, the J end lost 7 bases, and 9 bases lay between the germline ends. There are 10 residues in the CDR3. The germline gives CDR1 DFQATT, CDR2 SNEGSKA (reference sequence).

The source of this sequence is a pool of human donors with HIV. Sample: CD45RA+ CD4+ T cells from PBMCs, pooled from several time points, taken from a donor given antiretroviral therapy, either interrupted or continuous. Sample subset: naive CD4+ CD45RA+ CD45RO- T cells. The V and J genes are TRBV20-1 and TRBJ1-1; D remains ambiguous. CDR3 residues: CSAGVREAFF. The CDR3, as DNA: TGCAGTGCCGGGGTCCGTGAAGCTTTCTTT.